This T cell receptor beta chain appears in the sequencing data of a study of technical replicates of blood from several donors. This table comes from immunoSEQ multiplex PCR, and its TCRdb copy is limited to in-frame clones, with some not included. Of approximately 59,000 clones listed, around 85% were seen once; the top ten hold about 5.5%. V shed 4 bases and J 4 bases; nucleotides not matched to a gene: 6. The CDR3 length is 15 residues. Germline V gene lookup returns CDR1 SEHNR and CDR2 FQNEAQ (reference sequence). This chain uses TRBV7-9 with TRBJ2-3; TRBD1 agrees at 9 bases. The TCR was taken from a human donor in good health. Some clones in this sample may be carry-over from other donors' samples. Input material: PBMCs. Here the CDR3 reads CASSSPDRGSDTQYF. For the CDR3, the DNA is TGTGCCAGCAGCTCCCCGGACAGGGGATCAGATACGCAGTATTTT. The variable domain in full, with the rest retrieved from reference TRBV7-9 and TRBJ2-3, is DTGVSQNPRHKITKRGQNVTFRCDPISEHNRLYWYRQTLGQGPEFLTYFQNEAQLEKSRLLSDRFSAERPKGSFSTLEIQRTEQGDSAMYLCASSSPDRGSDTQYFGPGTRLTVL.